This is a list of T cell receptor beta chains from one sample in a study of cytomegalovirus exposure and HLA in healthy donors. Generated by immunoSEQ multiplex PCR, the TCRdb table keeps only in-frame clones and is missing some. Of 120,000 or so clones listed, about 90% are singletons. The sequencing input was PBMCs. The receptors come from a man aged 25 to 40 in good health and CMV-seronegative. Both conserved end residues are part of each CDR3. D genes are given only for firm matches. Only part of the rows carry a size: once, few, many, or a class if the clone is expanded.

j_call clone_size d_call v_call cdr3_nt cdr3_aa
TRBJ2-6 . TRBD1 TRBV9 TGTGCCAGCAGCGTTAAGGCCGGACCGGGACAGGGATCGACTGGGGCCAACGTCCTGACTTTC CASSVKAGPGQGSTGANVLTF
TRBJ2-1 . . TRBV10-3 TGTGCCATCAGTGAGGCAGAGGTCCCCAATGAGCAGTTCTTC CAISEAEVPNEQFF
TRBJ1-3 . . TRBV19 TGTGCCAGTAGTATAGATCCGTCGGGCTCTGGAAACACCATATATTTT CASSIDPSGSGNTIYF
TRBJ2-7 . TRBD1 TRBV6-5 TGTGCCAGCAGTTACGGGGACAGAGTCTACGAGCAGTACTTC CASSYGDRVYEQYF
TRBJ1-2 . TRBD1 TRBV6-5 TGTGCCAGCAGTTGGACAGGGTATGGCTACACCTTC CASSWTGYGYTF
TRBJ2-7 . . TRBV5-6 TGTGCCAGCAGCTTGGTAACAGCGGAATACGAGCAGTACTTC CASSLVTAEYEQYF
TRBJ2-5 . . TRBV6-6 TGTGCCAGCAGTTACGCGGGTATCGAGACCCAGTACTTC CASSYAGIETQYF
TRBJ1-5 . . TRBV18 TGTGCCAGCTCACTTGGGACTTACAATCAGCCCCAGCATTTT CASSLGTYNQPQHF
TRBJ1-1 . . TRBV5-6 TGTGCCAGCAGCTTGGGTAGGGGAAACACTGAAGCTTTCTTT CASSLGRGNTEAFF
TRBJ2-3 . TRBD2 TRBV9 TGTGCCAGCAGCGAATCTGCGGGAGGGGCAGATACGCAGTATTTT CASSESAGGADTQYF
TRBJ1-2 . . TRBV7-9 TGTGCCAGCAGCTTAGCTGGTCCCGGAGTAGATGGCTACACCTTC CASSLAGPGVDGYTF
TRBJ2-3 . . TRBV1 TGCACCAGCAGCCAAGACACGACTAGCCTTGGTACGCAGTATTTT CTSSQDTTSLGTQYF
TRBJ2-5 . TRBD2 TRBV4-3 TGCGCCAGCAGCCGGGGGAGGGGCGGCCGCCAAGAGACCCAGTACTTC CASSRGRGGRQETQYF
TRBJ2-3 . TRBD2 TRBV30 TGTGCCTGGAGTGTAACCCCCCCACAGCGGGAGGGCACAGATACGCAGTATTTT CAWSVTPPQREGTDTQYF
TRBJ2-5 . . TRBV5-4 TGTGCCAGCAGCTTGCGGGGTGTAGGGGAGACCCAGTACTTC CASSLRGVGETQYF
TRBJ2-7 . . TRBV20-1 TGCAGTGCTACAAATTACGAGCAGTACTTC CSATNYEQYF
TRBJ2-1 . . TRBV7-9 TGTGCCAGCAGCTTATCGGTGAACAATGAGCAGTTCTTC CASSLSVNNEQFF
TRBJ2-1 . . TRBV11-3 TGTGCCAGCAGCTGGAGTGTTGACAATGAGCAGTTCTTC CASSWSVDNEQFF
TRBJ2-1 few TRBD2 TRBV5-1 TGCGCCAGCAGCTTGGCGCCTAGCGGGAGAGCTTCGAGCTCCTACAATGAGCAGTTCTTC CASSLAPSGRASSSYNEQFF
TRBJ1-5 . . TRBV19 TGTGCCAGTAATACCAGCCCTATTCTTAGCCAGCCCCAGCATTTT CASNTSPILSQPQHF
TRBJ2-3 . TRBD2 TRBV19 TGTGCCAGTAGCCCCCCTACTAGCGGATTCACAGATACGCAGTATTTT CASSPPTSGFTDTQYF
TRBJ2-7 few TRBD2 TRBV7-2 TGTGCCAGCAGCTTGGGACTAGCGTCCTACGAGCAGTACTTC CASSLGLASYEQYF
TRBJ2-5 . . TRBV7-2 TGTGCCAGCAGCTTATGGGTTTCTGCGGATTTACAAGAGACCCAGTACTTC CASSLWVSADLQETQYF
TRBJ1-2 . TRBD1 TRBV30 TGTGCCTGGAGTCCGACAGGGGACTATGGCTACACCTTC CAWSPTGDYGYTF
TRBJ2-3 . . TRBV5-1 TGCGCCAGCAGCTTGGTCGGAGGGTCAGATACGCAGTATTTT CASSLVGGSDTQYF
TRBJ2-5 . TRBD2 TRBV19 TGTGCCAGTAGTATAGCCTTAGCGGGAGGCCAAGAGACCCAGTACTTC CASSIALAGGQETQYF
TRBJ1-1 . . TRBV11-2 TGTGCCAGCAGCTCTTACACACCCGGGAGGTCTAACACTGAAGCTTTCTTT CASSSYTPGRSNTEAFF
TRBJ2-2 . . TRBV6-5 TGTGCCAGCCACTCAACAGGATTCAACACCGGGGAGCTGTTTTTT CASHSTGFNTGELFF
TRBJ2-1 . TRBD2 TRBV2 TGTGCCAGCAGTCCCCTTACTAGCGGGGTAAATGAGCAGTTCTTC CASSPLTSGVNEQFF
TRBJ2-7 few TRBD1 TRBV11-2 TGTGCCAGCAGCGCGTACCGGGACAGGGGAAACGAGCAGTACTTC CASSAYRDRGNEQYF
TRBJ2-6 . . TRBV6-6 TGTGCCAGCAGTTTAAGAGGTGGGGCCAACGTCCTGACTTTC CASSLRGGANVLTF
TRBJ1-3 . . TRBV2 TGTGCCAGCAGTGAACAGGGCCACTCTGGAAACACCATATATTTT CASSEQGHSGNTIYF
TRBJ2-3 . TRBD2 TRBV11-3 TGTGCCAGCAGCCGCGGACTAGCTTGGACAGATACGCAGTATTTT CASSRGLAWTDTQYF
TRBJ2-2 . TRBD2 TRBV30 TGTGCCTGGCACGGCGGGAGGAACACCGGGGAGCTGTTTTTT CAWHGGRNTGELFF
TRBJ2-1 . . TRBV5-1 TGCGCCAGCAGCCTAGGACACGACTCCTACTACAATGAGCAGTTCTTC CASSLGHDSYYNEQFF
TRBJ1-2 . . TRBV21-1 TGTGCCAGCAGCAAAATCTCGGGGGTGGGAGGCTACACCTTC CASSKISGVGGYTF
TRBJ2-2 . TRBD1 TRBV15 TGTGCCACCAGCGGAAATCTATATTTCGACAGGGCTATGGACCTGCGTTTT CATSGNLYFDRAMDLRF
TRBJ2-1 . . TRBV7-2 TGTGCCAGCAGCCCCCTCGCGGTGGGGCAGTTCTTC CASSPLAVGQFF
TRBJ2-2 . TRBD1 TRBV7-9 TGTGCCAGGAGCTCCGGGACAGAGAACACCGGGGAGCTGTTTTTT CARSSGTENTGELFF
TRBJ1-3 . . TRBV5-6 TGTGCCAGCAGCGTTTTAGGGGCCTCTGGAAACACCATATATTTT CASSVLGASGNTIYF
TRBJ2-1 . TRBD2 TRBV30 TGTGCCTGGAGTGCCAGCGGGAGGGTCAATGAGCAGTTCTTC CAWSASGRVNEQFF
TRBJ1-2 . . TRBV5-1 TGCGCCAGCAGCCCGGACAGATCTAACTATGGCTACACCTTC CASSPDRSNYGYTF
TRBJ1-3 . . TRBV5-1 TGCGCCAGCAGCCCGCAAACAGGGTCTGGAAACACCATATATTTT CASSPQTGSGNTIYF
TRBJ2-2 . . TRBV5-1 TGCGCCAGCAGCTTGTATCCAGAAAGGAACACCGGGGAGCTGTTTTTT CASSLYPERNTGELFF
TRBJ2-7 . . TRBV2 TGTGCCAGCATAGTCAGGGCGCTGACCGAGCAGTACTTC CASIVRALTEQYF
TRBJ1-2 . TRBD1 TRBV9 TGTGCCAGCAGCGTCCTGGGACAGGACAGATATGGCTACACCTTC CASSVLGQDRYGYTF
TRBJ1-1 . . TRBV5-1 TGCGCCAGCAGCTTGGGGCAGGGTTCGGTGAACACTGAAGCTTTCTTT CASSLGQGSVNTEAFF
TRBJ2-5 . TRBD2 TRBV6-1 TGTGCCAGCAGTGAAAACCGCGGGAGTTCTGAGACCCAGTACTTC CASSENRGSSETQYF
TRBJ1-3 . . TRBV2 TGTGCCAGCAGTGAAGACGGAGATTATGGAAACACCATATATTTT CASSEDGDYGNTIYF
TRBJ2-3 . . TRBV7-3 TGTGCCAGCAGCCTCATTGGGGGTAGCGGCTCCCCCGATACGCAGTATTTT CASSLIGGSGSPDTQYF
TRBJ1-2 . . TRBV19 TGTGCCAGTAGTCCAAACAGGGTCCGGAGTTTCTATGGCTACACCTTC CASSPNRVRSFYGYTF
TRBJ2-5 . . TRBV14 TGTGCCAGCAGCCAAGGGATAGCGGACCAAGAGACCCAGTACTTC CASSQGIADQETQYF
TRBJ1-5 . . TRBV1 TGCACCAGCAGCCAAGACGGGGACAGGGGGCGTGATCAGCCCCAGCATTTT CTSSQDGDRGRDQPQHF
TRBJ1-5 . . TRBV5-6 TGTGCCAGCAGCTTGTCGAATCAGCCCCAGCATTTT CASSLSNQPQHF
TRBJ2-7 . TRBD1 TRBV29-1 TGCAGCGCTCGGGACAGCTTCTACGAGCAGTACTTC CSARDSFYEQYF
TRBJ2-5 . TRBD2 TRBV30 TGTGCCTGGAGTGTCGGACTAGCGGGAGTAATAGAGACCCAGTACTTC CAWSVGLAGVIETQYF
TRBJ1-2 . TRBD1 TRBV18 TGTGCCAGCTCAGAACCGGGACAGGGAATCTCTGGCTACACCTTC CASSEPGQGISGYTF
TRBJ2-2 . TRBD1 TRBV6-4 TGTGCCAGCAGTCGACAGGGGTCAACCCTTACGAACACCGGGGAGCTGTTTTTT CASSRQGSTLTNTGELFF
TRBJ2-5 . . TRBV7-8 TGTGCCAGCGGCTTGTCGGCTAGCCGTCGTGTAAAGACCCAGTACTTC CASGLSASRRVKTQYF